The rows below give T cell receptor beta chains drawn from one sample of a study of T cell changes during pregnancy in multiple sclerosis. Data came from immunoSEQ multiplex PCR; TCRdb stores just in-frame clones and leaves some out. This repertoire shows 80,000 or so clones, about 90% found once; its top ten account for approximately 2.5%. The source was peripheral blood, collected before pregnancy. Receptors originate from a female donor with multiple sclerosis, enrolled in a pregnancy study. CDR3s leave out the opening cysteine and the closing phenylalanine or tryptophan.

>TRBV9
ASSVGGGPENTEAF
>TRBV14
ASSRRGVFRDSYEQY
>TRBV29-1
SVVERGSYEQY
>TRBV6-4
ASSDSGNEQF
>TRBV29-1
SVGEAYEQY
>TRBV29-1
SVEAHREIGEQF
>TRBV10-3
AIQGGSTDTQY
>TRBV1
TSSLSNREGSNQPQH
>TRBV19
ASSTDRATNTEAF
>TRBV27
ASSTRTSGRETSSYNEQF
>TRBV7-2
ASSLLAGGRVAKNIQY
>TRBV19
ASSEDRGELF
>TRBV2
ASAGTGGRRAF
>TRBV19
ASSIRGSTLQSSYNEQF
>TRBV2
ASSEELAAIYNEQF
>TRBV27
ASSYALQDEQF
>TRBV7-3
ASSPTGGGGETQY
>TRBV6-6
ASSYPLSTGRTEAF
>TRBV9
ASSRSLGRGTDTQY
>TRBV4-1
ASSPGLRPQSDTQY
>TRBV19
ASRNRQTGDMGEQF
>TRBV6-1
ASSAYRGRDQPQH
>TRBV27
ASSWPPLYNEQF
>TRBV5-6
ASSLAGGGRGREEQY
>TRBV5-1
ASSLTARSGYGYT
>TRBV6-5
ASSPGGRDYEQY
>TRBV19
ASSIGLAAYNEQF
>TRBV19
ASNRQEGQPQH
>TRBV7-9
ASSLVGGEKLF
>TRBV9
ASSVAPFGQVYEQY
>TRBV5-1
ASSLRRGAYEQY